Listed here are 16 T cell receptor beta chains from one sample, sequenced in a study of shared clonotypes between healthy human individuals. Measured with immunoSEQ multiplex PCR; TCRdb has only the in-frame clones, and not every one. Of some 550,000 clones in the sample, almost 97% were seen once. The specimen was naive CD4+ T cells sorted from blood. The subset is: CD45RA+ positively selected. These TCRs come from a woman in her twenties or thirties in good health.

The CDR3 reads CASSPTAFEAFF. The CDR3 bases are TGTGCCAGCTCACCAACGGCGTTTGAAGCTTTCTTT. The chain links TRBV18 to TRBJ1-1, with D unclear. Looked up from germline, CDR1 is KGHSH and CDR2 is LQKENI. V lost 2 bases, J lost 7 bases, and 8 bases lay in between. CDR3 length: 12 amino acids.

The CDR3 region is CASSGLSSGSSGANVLTF. The CDR3 nucleotides are TGTGCCAGCAGCGGGCTCTCTAGCGGGAGCTCTGGGGCCAACGTCCTGACTTTC. The chain joins TRBV5-8 to TRBJ2-6; TRBD2 agrees at 10 bases. This CDR3 is 18 amino acids long. The J segment lost 0 bases and the V segment lost 4 bases, leaving 7 bases of the junction unmatched. Germline CDR1 and CDR2: SGHTS and YDEGEE.

The rearrangement links TRBV27 to TRBJ2-7; no firm D call. Germline assignment: CDR1 MNHEY and CDR2 SMNVEV (reference sequence). This CDR3 region has 14 residues. The V and J ends lost 4 bases and 1 base respectively, with 11 bases between them. The CDR3 DNA reads as TGTGCCAGCAGTTCCAAGGAGAGATCCTACGAGCAGTACTTC. Amino acid sequence: CASSSKERSYEQYF.

The chain joins TRBV7-2 to TRBJ2-1; the D is unclear. Trimming cost V 2 bases and J 6 bases, with 8 bases left between them. The CDR3 covers 13 residues. CDR1 is SGHTA, CDR2 FQGNSA, per germline. The CDR3 DNA sequence: TGTGCCAGCAGCTTAACCCCTGTCAATGAGCAGTTCTTC. As protein: CASSLTPVNEQFF.

This clone has a single count. This sequence joins TRBV5-1 and TRBJ2-1; TRBD2 aligns across 12 bases. With V trimmed by 7 bases and J by 6 bases, 17 bases remained unmatched. This CDR3 has 18 amino acids. From germline, CDR1 is SGHRS and CDR2 YFSETQ. In DNA, the CDR3 is TGCGCCAGCTCCTGGCGACTAGCGGGAGTTGGATTATCCAATGAGCAGTTCTTC. As protein: CASSWRLAGVGLSNEQFF.

The chain couples TRBV28 to TRBJ2-2; 11 bases are a match to TRBD2. The CDR3 is 18 amino acids. Germline-derived CDR1 and CDR2 are MDHEN and SYDVKM. V lost 4 bases, J lost 6 bases, and 13 bases stayed unmatched. The chain's CDR3 is CASSSSITSGSGAGELFF. In DNA, the CDR3 is TGTGCCAGCAGTTCCTCTATCACTAGCGGGAGTGGGGCCGGGGAGCTGTTTTTT.

V and J are TRBV7-6 and TRBJ1-3; 8 nucleotides match TRBD1. The CDR3 is made up of 14 amino acids. From germline, CDR1 is SGHVS and CDR2 FNYEAQ. V trimming: 5 bases; J trimming: 4 bases; junction bases outside the gene matches: 4. CDR3 residues: CASSQGTGGNTIYF. For the CDR3, the DNA is TGTGCCAGCAGCCAAGGGACAGGCGGAAACACCATATATTTT.

The rearrangement links TRBV6-5 to TRBJ1-2; D is uncertain. This CDR3 contains 13 residues. V was shortened by 0 bases and J by 4 bases, with 6 bases between the two germline ends. Germline V gene sequence: CDR1 MNHEY, CDR2 SVGAGI. The CDR3 sequence: CASSYSNSYGYTF. CDR3 nucleotide sequence: TGTGCCAGCAGTTACTCGAACAGCTATGGCTACACCTTC.

V is TRBV7-8 and J is TRBJ2-7; 8 bases map to TRBD1. This CDR3 has 14 residues. Losses at the gene ends were 5 bases for V and 5 bases for J; bases not matched to a gene: 8. Germline V gives CDR1 SGHVS, CDR2 FQNEAQ. CDR3 bases: TGTGCCAGCAGCGGCCGGGACAGGCCCCACGAGCAGTACTTC. Protein: CASSGRDRPHEQYF.

J is TRBJ1-2 and V is TRBV6-6; D remains ambiguous. Looked up from germline, CDR1 is MNHNY and CDR2 is SVGAGI (reference sequence). Between the trimmed V and J ends, which lost 6 bases and 4 bases, there was a span of 15 bases. The CDR3 is 14 amino acids. The chain's CDR3 is CASRNTGSVYGYTF. In nucleotides, the CDR3 is TGTGCCAGCAGGAACACCGGGTCCGTCTATGGCTACACCTTC.

This chain joins TRBV11-2 and TRBJ1-6; D is unresolved. V lost 0 bases, J lost 10 bases, and 7 bases lay in between. Germline values: CDR1 SGHAT, CDR2 FQNNGV. This CDR3 is built from 13 residues. CDR3: CASSLDSQSPLHF. CDR3 in DNA: TGTGCCAGCAGCTTAGATTCCCAATCACCCCTCCACTTT.

The J gene is TRBJ2-1, the V gene TRBV5-1; TRBD2 matches 12 bases. J was trimmed by 6 bases and V by 4 bases; bases with no gene match: 2. Germline V lookup: CDR1 SGHRS, CDR2 YFSETQ. The CDR3 totals 14 residues. CDR3 nucleotide sequence: TGCGCCAGCAGCGGGACTAGCGGGTCCAATGAGCAGTTCTTC. Translation gives CASSGTSGSNEQFF.

The genes are TRBV18 and TRBJ1-2; 10 bases map to TRBD1. Germline CDR1 and CDR2: KGHSH and LQKENI. The length of the CDR3 is 16 residues. The J segment lost 7 bases and the V segment lost 5 bases, leaving 13 bases of the junction unmatched. This CDR3 is CASSETPGTGASGYTF. The CDR3 coding sequence is TGTGCCAGCTCAGAGACTCCCGGGACAGGGGCTTCTGGCTACACCTTC. Using reference TRBV18 and TRBJ1-2 for the parts outside the CDR3, the full variable domain is NAGVMQNPRHLVRRRGQEARLRCSPMKGHSHVYWYRQLPEEGLKFMVYLQKENIIDESGMPKERFSAEFPKEGPSILRIQQVVRGDSAAYFCASSETPGTGASGYTFGSGTRLTVV.

For this clone: The sample contains more than one DNA sequence encoding this CDR3. The V and J genes are TRBV2 and TRBJ2-1; no clear D gene. Trimming removed 4 bases at V and 4 bases at J, with 2 bases between. The germline V gene encodes CDR1 SNHLY and CDR2 FYNNEI. The CDR3 contains 11 residues. The CDR3 DNA follows: TGTGCCAGCAGTGGATACAATGAGCAGTTCTTC. This translates into CASSGYNEQFF. Full variable domain (outside the CDR3, taken from reference TRBV2 and TRBJ2-1): EPEVTQTPSHQVTQMGQEVILRCVPISNHLYFYWYRQILGQKVEFLVSFYNNEISEKSEIFDDQFSVERPDGSNFTLKIRSTKLEDSAMYFCASSGYNEQFFGPGTRLTVL.

The chain joins TRBV28 to TRBJ1-5; 10 nucleotides agree with TRBD1. CDR3 size: 14 residues. J gave up 6 bases and V 7 bases, and 6 bases lay outside the gene matches. In germline, CDR1 is MDHEN, CDR2 SYDVKM. CDR3 bases: TGTGCCAGCATTAGACAGGGGGCAGGTCAGCCCCAGCATTTT. This translates into CASIRQGAGQPQHF.

This chain links TRBV5-8 with TRBJ2-3; 7 nucleotides align to TRBD1. Germline-derived CDR1 and CDR2 are SGHTS and YDEGEE. The CDR3 spans 15 residues. Trimming cost V 4 bases and J 2 bases; bases outside gene matches: 7. The CDR3 DNA sequence: TGTGCCAGCAGCAAGGGGGACAGCCTCACAGATACGCAGTATTTT. Protein: CASSKGDSLTDTQYF.